By share, the clone carrying this TCR beta chain counts as large. As yet, its antigen is unknown. Between about 2014 and 2018, patients underwent resection in Japan or China. Nucleic acids came from premalignant or tumor cells enriched by macro-dissection. This entry belongs to a study of immune evolution from preneoplasia to lung adenocarcinoma. The study, taken as a whole, reports: Clonality was highest in normal lung, lower in later-stage lesions apparently.

Using immunoSEQ multiplex PCR, the repertoire was profiled, and TCRdb retains in-frame clones only, with some absent. The table lists around 4,900 clones, approximately 82% of them singletons. CDR1 is SGDLS and CDR2 is YYNGEE in the germline V gene. Unmatched junction bases numbered 8, after V lost 0 bases and J lost 8 bases. The CDR3 contains 18 residues. This sequence joins TRBV9 and TRBJ2-1, with 16 bases lining up with TRBD2. This receptor was obtained from a person aged 65 to 79 with lung adenocarcinoma. Sequenced sample: FFPE lung adenocarcinoma in situ tissue. The DNA for the CDR3 is TGTGCCAGCAGCGTAGAGGGGACTAGCGGGAGGGCCGGGTATGAGCAGTTCTTC. This translates into CASSVEGTSGRAGYEQFF.